One and the same sample provided the 20 T cell receptor beta chains below, sequenced in a study of T cell clonotyping in hematopoietic cell transplantation. Sequencing was performed with immunoSEQ multiplex PCR; in TCRdb, only in-frame clones are kept and a portion is missing. The sample includes around 37,000 clones, about 96% of them seen just once. Sample: peripheral blood mononuclear cells. The receptors originated from a man aged 30 to 45 in good health. Some clones in this sample may be carry-over from other donors' samples.

The chain couples TRBV6-5 to TRBJ1-2; D unresolved. V was clipped by 6 bases and J by 14 bases, with 19 bases between them. Germline assignment: CDR1 MNHEY and CDR2 SVGAGI. The CDR3 sequence is 12 residues long. The CDR3 DNA sequence: TGTGCCAGCAGCCTACGACAAAGCCAGTTTACCTTC. Translated: CASSLRQSQFTF.

The chain links TRBV12-5 to TRBJ1-4; D is unclear. Trimming removed 7 bases from V and 12 bases from J, with 21 bases in between. Looked up from germline, CDR1 is LGHNT and CDR2 is FRNRAP. CDR3 size: 14 residues. DNA for the CDR3: TGTGCTAGTGCCCCGGTCCGAGAGACCCCCGAACTGTTTTTT. Its translation: CASAPVRETPELFF. Using reference TRBV12-5 and TRBJ1-4 for the parts outside the CDR3, the full variable domain is DARVTQTPRHKVTEMGQEVTMRCQPILGHNTVFWYRQTMMQGLELLAYFRNRAPLDDSGMPKDRFSAEMPDATLATLKIQPSEPRDSAVYFCASAPVRETPELFFGSGTQLSVL.

V is TRBV30 and J is TRBJ2-5; D unclear. The CDR3 is 14 residues long. Germline CDR1 is GTSNPN and CDR2 is SVGIG (reference sequence). V shed 3 bases and J shed 5 bases, with 16 bases lying between them. CDR3 sequence reads: CAWSPANLPETQYF. In DNA, the CDR3 is TGTGCCTGGAGCCCCGCAAACCTCCCGGAGACCCAGTACTTC.

The chain is built from TRBV2 and TRBJ2-5; perhaps TRBD1 as D (6 bases). Germline values: CDR1 SNHLY, CDR2 FYNNEI. There are 15 residues in the CDR3. V gave up 1 base and J gave up 2 bases, with 11 bases separating them. The CDR3 region is CASSEVGGGQETQYF. CDR3 nucleotides: TGTGCCAGCAGTGAAGTTGGGGGCGGACAAGAGACCCAGTACTTC.

The sample holds one count of this clone. The V and J genes are TRBV23-1 and TRBJ1-1, with D maybe TRBD1 (6 bases). TRBV23-1 is identified as an open reading frame with a role that is uncertain. Trimming took 10 bases from V and 2 from J, leaving 20 bases between them. The CDR3 covers 15 residues. CDR3 amino acids: CATTLRGPKNTEAFF. CDR3 nucleotides: TGCGCCACCACATTACGGGGGCCGAAAAACACTGAAGCTTTCTTT.

The chain joins TRBV28 to TRBJ2-5; weak D call: TRBD1 (5 bases). The CDR3 totals 13 residues. V was cut by 6 bases and J by 1 base, with 9 bases left in between. Germline assignment: CDR1 MDHEN and CDR2 SYDVKM. CDR3 in amino acids: CASRTAVQETQYF. The CDR3 DNA follows: TGTGCCAGCAGGACAGCTGTCCAAGAGACCCAGTACTTC.

The chain uses TRBV6-1 and TRBJ2-1; TRBD1 might be the D (6 bases). V was trimmed by 4 bases and J by 5 bases, leaving 12 bases between them. This CDR3 has 14 residues. Per germline, CDR1 MNHNS and CDR2 SASEGT. The CDR3 sequence is CASSGGGEDNEQFF. As DNA, the CDR3 is TGTGCCAGCAGTGGAGGGGGTGAGGACAATGAGCAGTTCTTC.

The chain uses TRBV27 and TRBJ2-1, with 9 bases matching TRBD2. The CDR3 totals 16 residues. J lost 7 bases, V lost 5 bases, and 12 bases had no gene match. Germline V gives CDR1 MNHEY, CDR2 SMNVEV (reference sequence). This CDR3 is CASSLLAGRGLNEQFF. CDR3 DNA: TGTGCCAGCAGTCTACTAGCGGGTCGGGGGCTGAATGAGCAGTTCTTC.

The chain has TRBV9 and TRBJ1-1; TRBD1 is a possible D gene (6 bases). V was clipped by 0 bases and J by 4 bases, with 10 bases between them. Germline assignment: CDR1 SGDLS and CDR2 YYNGEE. This CDR3 region has 14 residues. CDR3 nucleotides: TGTGCCAGCAGCGTAGGTCAGGGGCTCACTGAAGCTTTCTTT. Protein sequence: CASSVGQGLTEAFF. The entire variable domain, with the rest obtained from reference TRBV9 and TRBJ1-1, is as follows: DSGVTQTPKHLITATGQRVTLRCSPRSGDLSVYWYQQSLDQGLQFLIQYYNGEERAKGNILERFSAQQFPDLHSELNLSSLELGDSALYFCASSVGQGLTEAFFGQGTRLTVV.

J is TRBJ2-3 and V is TRBV7-3; D gene ambiguous. V was shortened by 4 bases and J by 4 bases, with 9 bases between the two germline ends. CDR1 is SGHTA, CDR2 FQGTGA, per germline. The CDR3 spans 13 residues. The CDR3 reads CASSYIASDTQYF. In nucleotides, the CDR3 is TGTGCCAGCAGCTACATAGCCTCAGATACGCAGTATTTT.

The genes are TRBV11-2 and TRBJ2-7; a possible D gene is TRBD1 (6 bases). The V end was cut by 4 bases, the J end by 0 bases, with 13 bases between. In germline, CDR1 is SGHAT, CDR2 FQNNGV. This CDR3 contains 15 residues. CDR3 sequence reads: CASSSYRAASYEQYF. The CDR3 DNA sequence: TGTGCCAGCAGCTCCTACAGGGCCGCCTCCTACGAGCAGTACTTC.

V and J are TRBV19 and TRBJ2-7, with 13 bases lining up with TRBD2. The V segment lost 5 bases and the J segment 7 bases; nucleotides outside the gene matches: 11. The CDR3 sequence is 16 residues long. Germline CDR1 reads LNHDA; CDR2 reads SQIVND (reference sequence). The chain's CDR3 is CASSAQGTSGVWEQYF. The DNA of the CDR3 is TGTGCCAGTAGTGCGCAAGGGACTAGCGGGGTATGGGAGCAGTACTTC.

This chain uses TRBV4-1 with TRBJ1-2, with D possibly TRBD1 on 6 matching bases. V was clipped by 11 bases and J by 4 bases, with 20 bases between them. The CDR3 extends over 14 amino acids. Per the germline V gene, CDR1 is MGHRA and CDR2 is YSYEKL. CDR3: CAAGQGRYPYGYTF. The CDR3 DNA reads as TGCGCCGCCGGGCAGGGGCGCTACCCCTATGGCTACACCTTC.

V and J are TRBV30 and TRBJ1-1; possibly TRBD1 for D (5 bases). Germline CDR1 is GTSNPN and CDR2 is SVGIG (reference sequence). The CDR3 has 14 amino acids. V dropped 0 bases and J dropped 1 base, with 9 bases sitting between them. The CDR3 loop reads CAWSVGTGNTEAFF. The CDR3 bases are TGTGCCTGGAGTGTAGGGACGGGGAACACTGAAGCTTTCTTT.

The chain links TRBV9 to TRBJ2-1; 9 bases match TRBD2. The V and J ends lost 4 bases and 5 bases, in that order; junction bases with no gene match: 22. Per the germline V gene, CDR1 is SGDLS and CDR2 is YYNGEE. This CDR3 spans 20 amino acids. DNA for the CDR3: TGTGCCAGCAGCTCGGCCCCCGAACTAGCGGGTCACCGCGGGGACAATGAGCAGTTCTTC. It specifies CASSSAPELAGHRGDNEQFF.

The gene calls are TRBV4-1 and TRBJ1-5; TRBD1 matches at 10 bases. V shed 4 bases, J shed 6 bases, and the junction held 12 bases outside the gene matches. The CDR3 has 17 residues. Germline V lookup: CDR1 MGHRA, CDR2 YSYEKL. CDR3 sequence: CASSPNLDRGRGQPQHF. As DNA, the CDR3 is TGCGCCAGCAGCCCTAACCTTGACAGGGGGCGCGGTCAGCCCCAGCATTTT.

The chain joins TRBV7-2 to TRBJ1-2, with D possibly matching TRBD1 (5 bases). The CDR3 is made up of 13 amino acids. Per germline, CDR1 SGHTA and CDR2 FQGNSA. Trimming left V 1 base short and J 8 bases short, with 11 bases between. CDR3 loop: CASSLVGGRGYTF. For the CDR3, the DNA is TGTGCCAGCAGCTTAGTCGGGGGTCGGGGCTACACCTTC.

This clone appeared a single time. The V and J genes are TRBV29-1 and TRBJ2-7; 10 bases fit TRBD1. The germline CDR1 and CDR2 sequences are SQVTM and ANQGSEA. The trim removed 4 bases at V and 9 bases at J, leaving 3 bases unmatched. This CDR3 comprises 11 residues. The CDR3 region has the DNA TGCAGCGTTGCTGGGGACAGGGGGCAGTACTTC. It yields the protein CSVAGDRGQYF.

The DNA of the CDR3 is TGTGCCAGCAGCTCAGACGGGACGGCAAGGGAGACCCAGTACTTC. This translates into CASSSDGTARETQYF. This chain joins TRBV7-2 and TRBJ2-5, with D possibly called TRBD1 or TRBD2 (5 bases each). The V and J ends lost 4 bases and 5 bases respectively, with 17 bases between them. Germline CDR1 SGHTA, CDR2 FQGNSA. The CDR3 spans 15 residues.

V and J are TRBV6-5 and TRBJ1-1; D gene unclear. The CDR3 covers 15 residues. Trimming took 0 bases from V and 0 from J, leaving 8 bases between them. CDR1 is MNHEY and CDR2 is SVGAGI in the germline V gene. For the CDR3, the DNA is TGTGCCAGCAGTTACTCGGTGAAACTGAACACTGAAGCTTTCTTT. This encodes CASSYSVKLNTEAFF.